This TCR beta chain was retrieved from a study of T cell responses to AZD1222 COVID-19 vaccine. General study results and limits: The donor group comprised mostly white British people and more females; the analysis possibly underestimated clonal diversity. Only a handful of AZD1222 recipients, more than five in all, had baseline seropositivity.

Germline CDR1 reads SGHRS; CDR2 reads YFSETQ. The CDR3 loop spans 14 amino acids. The V and J ends lost 2 bases and 1 base respectively, with 10 bases between them. TCRdb keeps only in-frame clones here, not all; method: immunoSEQ multiplex PCR. The sample includes 150,000 to 200,000 clones, 85% to 90% of them seen just once. As for this clone: Its antigen is not known.

This clonotype was sampled from an adult in good health. Sequences were derived from peripheral blood, sampled on day 0 of AZD1222 vaccination. The J gene is TRBJ2-7, the V gene TRBV5-1; D is unresolved. CDR3 coding DNA: TGCGCCAGCAGCTTTGGTCTGGATTCCTACGAGCAGTACTTC. Protein: CASSFGLDSYEQYF.